Sequencing of this T cell receptor (beta chain) was carried out in a study of blood T cell repertoires in COVID-19. About the study: Samples representing acute and convalescent COVID-19 were sourced from the United States, Italy and Spain.

The protocol was immunoSEQ multiplex PCR, while the TCRdb copy is restricted to in-frame clones and leaves out a portion. The table records approximately 280,000 clones, around 89% of them present only once. This CDR3 is 16 amino acids long. V shed 2 bases and J 4 bases; nucleotides not matched to a gene: 3. Germline V gives CDR1 ENHRY, CDR2 SYGVKD. The source is a woman between 18 and 30 years old with acute COVID-19. V is TRBV10-3 and J is TRBJ2-3, with 13 bases that match TRBD2. Sequenced material: PBMCs or T cells enriched from blood (not recorded which). CDR3 in amino acids: CAISEGLAGVSDTQYF. The CDR3 DNA follows: TGTGCCATCAGTGAGGGACTAGCGGGAGTCTCAGATACGCAGTATTTT.